The 29 T cell receptor beta chains in this list originate from one sample, sequenced in a study of blood T cell repertoires in COVID-19. Assay used: immunoSEQ multiplex PCR; TCRdb lists only in-frame clones, some missing. Here the sample spans approximately 390,000 clones, 88% being singletons. Sequencing was performed on PBMCs or T cells enriched from blood (not recorded which). Every receptor here comes from a woman aged 40-49 years with acute COVID-19.

J is TRBJ1-2 and V is TRBV7-9; 7 nucleotides line up with TRBD1. In germline, CDR1 is SEHNR, CDR2 FQNEAQ (reference sequence). The length of the CDR3 is 15 residues. Unmatched junction bases numbered 6, after V lost 1 base and J lost 4 bases. CDR3 in DNA: TGTGCCAGCAGCTTAGTAACAGGGGATACCTATGGCTACACCTTC. Protein product: CASSLVTGDTYGYTF.

This sequence joins TRBV5-1 and TRBJ2-5, with 10 bases that match TRBD2. V shed 0 bases and J 5 bases; nucleotides not matched to a gene: 7. From germline, CDR1 is SGHRS and CDR2 YFSETQ. This CDR3 has 16 residues. As DNA, the CDR3 is TGCGCCAGCAGCTTGGGTCCAGCGGGGGGGATTGAGACCCAGTACTTC. It yields the protein CASSLGPAGGIETQYF.

This chain links TRBV30 with TRBJ1-2; 7 positions match TRBD1. CDR1 is GTSNPN and CDR2 is SVGIG in the germline V gene (reference sequence). Germline trimming cut 0 bases from V and 8 bases from J; bases unmatched to any gene: 15. The CDR3 runs to 16 residues. CDR3 amino acids: CAWSVSLRDRPEGYTF. The CDR3 DNA follows: TGTGCCTGGAGTGTGTCTCTTCGGGACAGACCAGAGGGCTACACCTTC.

The chain links TRBV5-4 to TRBJ2-3, with TRBD2 identical over 10 bases. Unmatched junction bases numbered 6, after V lost 4 bases and J lost 1 base. The CDR3 contains 16 residues. CDR1 is SGHNT, CDR2 YYREEE, per germline (reference sequence). CDR3 bases: TGTGCCAGCAGCGACCGGACTAGCGGAGGCACAGATACGCAGTATTTT. Its protein product is CASSDRTSGGTDTQYF.

The chain is built from TRBV27 and TRBJ1-1; possibly TRBD1 for D (5 bases). Germline V CDR1 and CDR2: MNHEY, SMNVEV (reference sequence). V lost 6 bases and J lost 0, with 20 bases in between. This CDR3 contains 17 residues. Here the CDR3 reads CASRINGGISMNTEAFF. The CDR3, as DNA: TGTGCCAGCAGAATCAATGGGGGGATTTCTATGAACACTGAAGCTTTCTTT.

The V and J genes are TRBV12-3 or TRBV12-4 and TRBJ2-2; D gene unclear. The CDR3 spans 13 residues. V was shortened by 3 bases and J by 9 bases, with 11 bases between the two germline ends. CDR3 sequence reads: CASSFPGWRELFF. The CDR3 bases are TGTGCCAGCAGTTTCCCAGGTTGGAGGGAGCTGTTTTTT.

This chain uses TRBV7-9 with TRBJ1-2; 11 bases are shared with TRBD1. The CDR3 contains 16 residues. Looked up from germline, CDR1 is SEHNR and CDR2 is FQNEAQ (reference sequence). Losses at the gene ends were 2 bases for V and 4 bases for J; bases not matched to a gene: 6. The CDR3, as DNA: TGTGCCAGCAGCTTACCCGGGGGACAGGGGGGCTATGGCTACACCTTC. Translated, it gives CASSLPGGQGGYGYTF.

The chain recombines TRBV18 with TRBJ1-1; TRBD1 matches at 7 bases. V gave up 3 bases and J gave up 0 bases; unmatched junction bases: 1. This CDR3 comprises 14 residues. The germline V gene has CDR1 KGHSH and CDR2 LQKENI. CDR3 in DNA: TGTGCCAGCTCACCGGACAGGATGAACACTGAAGCTTTCTTT. This encodes CASSPDRMNTEAFF. The complete variable domain, with remaining parts taken from reference TRBV18 and TRBJ1-1, reads NAGVMQNPRHLVRRRGQEARLRCSPMKGHSHVYWYRQLPEEGLKFMVYLQKENIIDESGMPKERFSAEFPKEGPSILRIQQVVRGDSAAYFCASSPDRMNTEAFFGQGTRLTVV.

The V call is TRBV5-1, the J call TRBJ1-2; 10 nucleotides agree with TRBD1. The germline CDR1 and CDR2 sequences are SGHRS and YFSETQ. The CDR3 runs 15 residues. After removal of 0 bases from V and 4 bases from J, the junction contained 3 bases not matched to a gene. The CDR3 region is CASSLDGTGVYGYTF. In DNA, the CDR3 is TGCGCCAGCAGCTTGGATGGGACAGGGGTCTATGGCTACACCTTC. Full variable domain (outside the CDR3, taken from reference TRBV5-1 and TRBJ1-2): KAGVTQTPRYLIKTRGQQVTLSCSPISGHRSVSWYQQTPGQGLQFLFEYFSETQRNKGNFPGRFSGRQFSNSRSEMNVSTLELGDSALYLCASSLDGTGVYGYTFGSGTRLTVV.

The genes are TRBV6-5 and TRBJ2-3; 7 positions match TRBD1. Losses at the gene ends were 0 bases for V and 5 bases for J; bases not matched to a gene: 8. The germline CDR1 and CDR2 sequences are MNHEY and SVGAGI. There are 16 residues in the CDR3. This CDR3 is CASSYSGQAGGDTQYF. The DNA of the CDR3 is TGTGCCAGCAGTTACTCCGGACAGGCTGGAGGAGATACGCAGTATTTT.

The genes are TRBV15 and TRBJ1-2; 7 bases align to TRBD1. The CDR3 is made up of 13 amino acids. Germline CDR1 LNHNV, CDR2 YYDKDF (reference sequence). Trimming cost V 7 bases and J 8 bases; bases outside gene matches: 10. The CDR3 coding sequence is TGTGCCACCACTCAGTACAGGGGCGAGGGCTACACCTTC. It codes for CATTQYRGEGYTF.

This chain connects TRBV19 to TRBJ1-1, with 8 bases lining up with TRBD1. Losses at the gene ends were 6 bases for V and 5 bases for J; bases not matched to a gene: 8. This CDR3 is built from 14 residues. Germline CDR1 reads LNHDA; CDR2 reads SQIVND (reference sequence). Written as DNA, the CDR3 is TGTGCCAGTAGCCTACAGGGGGGAATTACTGAAGCTTTCTTT. It codes for CASSLQGGITEAFF.

The CDR3 is CATSRLPGATNEKLFF. The CDR3, as DNA: TGTGCCACCAGCAGACTCCCGGGAGCAACTAATGAAAAACTGTTTTTT. The V gene is TRBV15, the J gene TRBJ1-4; no firm D call. The CDR3 is 16 amino acids. The V end lost 2 bases, the J end lost 0 bases, and 10 bases lay between the germline ends. CDR1 and CDR2 (germline): LNHNV, YYDKDF (reference sequence).

V usage is TRBV20-1 and J usage is TRBJ2-1; TRBD1 aligns across 9 bases. V dropped 1 base and J dropped 15; count of bases not matched to a gene: 4. This CDR3 comprises 11 residues. CDR1 and CDR2 (germline): DFQATT, SNEGSKA (reference sequence). The chain's CDR3 is CSARARDRVFF. DNA for the CDR3: TGCAGTGCTAGAGCCCGGGACAGGGTGTTCTTC.

This clone was seen a few times. The genes are TRBV2 and TRBJ1-5; 9 bases match TRBD1. The CDR3 runs 15 residues. The J segment lost 4 bases and the V segment lost 5 bases, leaving 6 bases of the junction unmatched. The germline V gene encodes CDR1 SNHLY and CDR2 FYNNEI. CDR3 amino acids: CASSTEGQGNQPQHF. CDR3 DNA sequence: TGTGCCAGCAGTACAGAGGGACAGGGAAATCAGCCCCAGCATTTT.

V and J are TRBV18 and TRBJ2-1, with 9 bases identical to TRBD2. This CDR3 comprises 16 residues. Per germline, CDR1 KGHSH and CDR2 LQKENI. The J segment lost 1 base and the V segment lost 6 bases, leaving 7 bases of the junction unmatched. DNA of the CDR3: TGTGCCAGCTCCCGTGAGCTAGCGGGGTCCTACAATGAGCAGTTCTTC. Protein product: CASSRELAGSYNEQFF.

This chain links TRBV15 with TRBJ2-6, with D maybe TRBD1 (6 bases). Germline lookup yields CDR1 LNHNV and CDR2 YYDKDF (reference sequence). The CDR3 is 16 amino acids. V gave up 0 bases and J gave up 4 bases, with 10 bases separating them. DNA of the CDR3: TGTGCCACCAGCAGAGACCACAGGGCAGGGGCCAACGTCCTGACTTTC. Protein sequence: CATSRDHRAGANVLTF. The full variable domain, its missing parts supplied by reference TRBV15 and TRBJ2-6, is DAMVIQNPRYQVTQFGKPVTLSCSQTLNHNVMYWYQQKSSQAPKLLFHYYDKDFNNEADTPDNFQSRRPNTSFCFLDIRSPGLGDTAMYLCATSRDHRAGANVLTFGAGSRLTVL.

This rearrangement joins TRBV5-1 to TRBJ1-2, with 8 bases fitting TRBD1. Trimming took 3 bases from V and 7 from J; bases not matched to a gene: 8. There are 14 residues in the CDR3. The V gene's germline CDR1 is SGHRS and CDR2 YFSETQ. CDR3 nucleotides: TGCGCCAGCAGCTCCGCGGACAGGGTATCTGGCTACACCTTC. As protein: CASSSADRVSGYTF.

The chain recombines TRBV21-1 with TRBJ1-2; the D call in the table, TRBD1, was not verified against the DNA. TRBV21-1 is classified as a pseudogene. The CDR3 has 16 amino acids. CDR3 region: CASSLIRDRENYGYTF. CDR3 nucleotide sequence: TGTGCCAGCAGTTTAATCCGGGACAGGGAAAACTATGGCTACACCTTC.

This clone was counted many times. The CDR3 region is CAISEYPSGGPKGEQYF. The CDR3 nucleotides are TGTGCCATCAGTGAGTATCCTAGCGGGGGACCTAAGGGTGAGCAGTACTTC. The V call is TRBV10-3, the J call TRBJ2-7; 10 bases agree with TRBD2. The ends lost 1 base at V and 7 bases at J; junction bases unmatched: 13. There are 17 residues in the CDR3. Germline CDR1 reads ENHRY; CDR2 reads SYGVKD.

The CDR3 protein is CATSGKGAKNIQYF. CDR3 nucleotide sequence: TGTGCCACCTCAGGGAAAGGGGCCAAAAACATTCAGTACTTC. The chain is built from TRBV19 and TRBJ2-4, with D possibly matching TRBD1 (5 bases). Germline V gives CDR1 LNHDA, CDR2 SQIVND (reference sequence). Trimming removed 10 bases from V and 1 base from J, with 14 bases in between. CDR3 length equals 14 residues.

The chain recombines TRBV15 with TRBJ1-2, with D possibly matching TRBD1 (5 bases). With 4 bases removed from V and 1 base from J, the gap between germline ends came to 10 bases. The CDR3 runs 14 residues. Germline V gene lookup returns CDR1 LNHNV and CDR2 YYDKDF (reference sequence). The CDR3 DNA follows: TGTGCCACCAGCAAGGAGGGACTTAACTATGGCTACACCTTC. Protein sequence: CATSKEGLNYGYTF.

The chain links TRBV5-5 to TRBJ2-3, with 9 bases that match TRBD2. Germline V lookup: CDR1 SGHKS, CDR2 YYEKEE (reference sequence). This CDR3 is 16 amino acids long. The J segment lost 4 bases and the V segment lost 7 bases, leaving 13 bases of the junction unmatched. CDR3: CASGRAGSGGSDTQYF. The CDR3, as DNA: TGTGCCAGCGGAAGAGCAGGGAGCGGGGGGTCAGATACGCAGTATTTT.

V usage is TRBV15 and J usage is TRBJ1-1, with D possibly being TRBD1 (5 bases). The CDR3 loop spans 15 amino acids. The V and J ends lost 3 bases and 1 base respectively, with 12 bases between them. CDR1 is LNHNV, CDR2 YYDKDF, per germline (reference sequence). DNA for the CDR3: TGTGCCACCAGCAGGGGGGGGACGGCGAACACTGAAGCTTTCTTT. This encodes CATSRGGTANTEAFF.

This clone was picked up one time. V gene TRBV2 combines with J gene TRBJ1-1; D not resolved. CDR3 length equals 13 residues. The germline V gene encodes CDR1 SNHLY and CDR2 FYNNEI. Trimming left V 2 bases short and J 1 base short, with 5 bases between. CDR3 coding DNA: TGTGCCAGCAGTGAACCGGGGAACACTGAAGCTTTCTTT. This translates into CASSEPGNTEAFF.

J is TRBJ1-5 and V is TRBV5-1; no firm D call. The CDR3 extends over 15 amino acids. V lost 0 bases, J lost 3 bases, and 10 bases lay in between. The germline V gene encodes CDR1 SGHRS and CDR2 YFSETQ. The CDR3 nucleotides are TGCGCCAGCAGCTTGGTGCCGGGTAACAATCAGCCCCAGCATTTT. Residues: CASSLVPGNNQPQHF.

The chain uses TRBV19 and TRBJ1-2; perhaps TRBD1 as D (5 bases). V was pared by 5 bases and J by 10 bases, with 17 bases between. Germline values: CDR1 LNHDA, CDR2 SQIVND (reference sequence). This CDR3 contains 13 residues. The CDR3 is CASSAGTVADYTF. The DNA of the CDR3 is TGTGCCAGTAGTGCGGGGACGGTCGCGGACTACACCTTC.

This clone was seen a single time. The chain has TRBV6-1 and TRBJ1-2; 7 nucleotides agree with TRBD1. V lost 0 bases to trimming and J lost 3 bases; unmatched junction nucleotides: 4. The V gene's germline CDR1 is MNHNS and CDR2 SASEGT. The CDR3 is 15 residues long. As DNA, the CDR3 is TGTGCCAGCAGTGAAGCTGGGGGACAGTACTATGGCTACACCTTC. This codes for CASSEAGGQYYGYTF.

V gene TRBV19 combines with J gene TRBJ2-3; 8 nucleotides line up with TRBD2. The CDR3 has 14 amino acids. Germline CDR1 reads LNHDA; CDR2 reads SQIVND (reference sequence). The V segment lost 6 bases and the J segment 3 bases; nucleotides outside the gene matches: 5. CDR3 coding DNA: TGTGCCAGTAGCATTAGCGGGGAAACAGATACGCAGTATTTT. Translation: CASSISGETDTQYF. The whole variable domain, remainder taken from reference TRBV19 and TRBJ2-3, is DGGITQSPKYLFRKEGQNVTLSCEQNLNHDAMYWYRQDPGQGLRLIYYSQIVNDFQKGDIAEGYSVSREKKESFPLTVTSAQKNPTAFYLCASSISGETDTQYFGPGTRLTVL.